A single sample gave rise to the 32 T cell receptor beta chains below, sequenced in a study of blood T cell repertoires in COVID-19. The method was immunoSEQ multiplex PCR; TCRdb's version includes in-frame clones alone and lacks a portion of them. The table has approximately 50,000 clones, 90% seen once. The sample consisted of peripheral blood. All receptors come from a human donor in a cohort sampled during active COVID-19.

The chain recombines TRBV6-4 with TRBJ2-1; 10 nucleotides line up with TRBD2. The CDR3 is made up of 15 amino acids. J was trimmed by 0 bases and V by 4 bases; bases with no gene match: 0. Germline lookup yields CDR1 MRHNA and CDR2 SNTAGT. DNA for the CDR3: TGTGCCAGCAGTGCTAGCGGGAGCTCCTACAATGAGCAGTTCTTC. This encodes CASSASGSSYNEQFF.

The chain recombines TRBV19 with TRBJ2-7; D gene ambiguous. The CDR3 is 14 residues long. V was shortened by 1 base and J by 5 bases, with 12 bases between the two germline ends. CDR1 is LNHDA and CDR2 is SQIVND in the germline V gene (reference sequence). CDR3 sequence reads: CASSIVGLTDEQYF. CDR3 nucleotide sequence: TGTGCCAGTAGTATAGTGGGCCTCACAGACGAGCAGTACTTC. Full variable domain (rest looked up from reference TRBV19 and TRBJ2-7): DGGITQSPKYLFRKEGQNVTLSCEQNLNHDAMYWYRQDPGQGLRLIYYSQIVNDFQKGDIAEGYSVSREKKESFPLTVTSAQKNPTAFYLCASSIVGLTDEQYFGPGTRLTVT.

The rearrangement uses TRBV6-6 and TRBJ1-3; no firm D call. The CDR3 length is 17 residues. Between the trimmed V and J ends, which lost 5 bases and 0 bases, there was a span of 17 bases. Germline CDR1 and CDR2: MNHNY and SVGAGI (reference sequence). CDR3 in amino acids: CASSLPPGILSGNTIYF. CDR3 coding DNA: TGTGCCAGCAGTCTCCCCCCAGGAATTCTCTCTGGAAACACCATATATTTT.

The V and J genes are TRBV27 and TRBJ2-7; D call uncertain. V lost 6 bases, J lost 7 bases, and 16 bases lay in between. The germline gives CDR1 MNHEY, CDR2 SMNVEV (reference sequence). The CDR3 has 13 residues. In DNA form, the CDR3 reads TGTGCCAGCAGCCTTGGCTTACTACGAGAGCAGTACTTC. This gives the protein CASSLGLLREQYF.

The rearrangement links TRBV24-1 to TRBJ2-1, with D uncertain. Germline-derived CDR1 and CDR2 are KGHDR and SFDVKD. This CDR3 is built from 15 residues. With 1 base removed from V and 0 bases from J, the gap between germline ends came to 6 bases. Here the CDR3 DNA reads TGTGCCACCAGTGATTTCCCCCGCTCCTACAATGAGCAGTTCTTC. It translates to CATSDFPRSYNEQFF.

The chain employs TRBV21-1 and TRBJ2-7; the table's D call, TRBD1, has no DNA check behind it. TRBV21-1 is given as a pseudogene. The CDR3 has 11 residues. The CDR3 here is CASSNKYEQYV. CDR3 in DNA: TGTGCCAGCAGCAACAAATACGAGCAGTACGTC.

The chain couples TRBV25-1 to TRBJ1-2; 7 bases align to TRBD1. Trimming took 0 bases from V and 2 from J; bases not matched to a gene: 6. The CDR3 has 16 residues. Germline CDR1 is MGHDK and CDR2 is SYGVNS. Here the CDR3 reads CASSEYIGGWNYGYTF. The CDR3 region has the DNA TGTGCCAGCAGTGAATATATAGGGGGCTGGAACTATGGCTACACCTTC.

This sequence joins TRBV2 and TRBJ1-1, with D hard to call. The V end lost 2 bases, the J end lost 1 base, and 11 bases lay between the germline ends. Germline values: CDR1 SNHLY, CDR2 FYNNEI. The CDR3 extends over 15 amino acids. The CDR3: CASSESGLSNTEAFF. The CDR3 DNA sequence: TGTGCCAGCAGTGAATCAGGCCTTTCGAACACTGAAGCTTTCTTT.

This clone was detected only once. J is TRBJ2-6 and V is TRBV6-5; 7 nucleotides match TRBD2. This CDR3 comprises 15 residues. The ends lost 4 bases at V and 1 base at J; junction bases unmatched: 1. CDR1 and CDR2 from the germline V gene are MNHEY and SVGAGI. Here the CDR3 reads CASSLGGSGANVLTF. CDR3 nucleotide sequence: TGTGCCAGCAGTTTGGGGGGGTCTGGGGCCAACGTCCTGACTTTC.

V usage is TRBV19 and J usage is TRBJ1-5; D is unresolved. The CDR3 contains 14 residues. Trimming stripped 6 bases from V and 3 bases from J, with 12 bases between. Germline loops: CDR1 LNHDA, CDR2 SQIVND (reference sequence). This CDR3 reads CASRPPGNNQPQHF. CDR3 DNA sequence: TGTGCCAGTAGGCCCCCAGGTAACAATCAGCCCCAGCATTTT.

This chain joins TRBV5-1 and TRBJ1-2; 9 nucleotides agree with TRBD1. Per the germline V gene, CDR1 is SGHRS and CDR2 is YFSETQ. This CDR3 is built from 14 residues. With V trimmed by 1 base and J by 7 bases, 5 bases remained unmatched. Here the CDR3 reads CASSLTGQGGGYTF. The CDR3 region has the DNA TGCGCCAGCAGCTTGACGGGACAGGGTGGTGGCTACACCTTC.

The V and J genes are TRBV5-4 and TRBJ1-2; 9 positions agree with TRBD1. The V segment lost 2 bases and the J segment 7 bases; nucleotides outside the gene matches: 3. CDR1 is SGHNT and CDR2 is YYREEE in the germline V gene (reference sequence). The CDR3 is made up of 13 amino acids. The CDR3 loop reads CASSLRTGVGYTF. For the CDR3, the DNA is TGTGCCAGCAGCTTACGGACAGGGGTTGGCTACACCTTC.

The V call is TRBV5-1, the J call TRBJ2-7; D may be TRBD1 (5 bases). This CDR3 contains 15 residues. Trimming shortened V by 4 bases and J by 6 bases, and 20 bases separated the two germline ends. CDR1 SGHRS and CDR2 YFSETQ come from the germline V gene. This CDR3 is CASSPGRTPLGEQYF. In nucleotides, the CDR3 is TGCGCCAGCAGCCCAGGACGGACACCTTTGGGCGAGCAGTACTTC.

The gene calls are TRBV27 and TRBJ1-6; TRBD1 might be the D (5 bases). The length of the CDR3 is 15 residues. Germline V gene data show CDR1 as MNHEY and CDR2 as SMNVEV (reference sequence). V was trimmed by 5 bases and J by 4 bases, leaving 12 bases between them. The CDR3 here is CASSNYGGYNSPLHF. In nucleotides, the CDR3 is TGTGCCAGCAGTAATTACGGGGGATATAATTCACCCCTCCACTTT.

CDR3 protein: CASSEEWGPDTQYF. The CDR3 DNA follows: TGTGCCAGCAGTGAGGAATGGGGCCCAGATACGCAGTATTTT. The V call is TRBV2, the J call TRBJ2-3; D possibly corresponds to TRBD1 (5 bases). Germline V lookup: CDR1 SNHLY, CDR2 FYNNEI. V lost 3 bases and J 4 bases, leaving 11 bases between the germline ends. The CDR3 loop spans 14 amino acids.

Turning to this clone: One end of the junction varies from germline; a read error may be responsible. J is TRBJ2-1 and V is TRBV5-4, with D tentatively TRBD2 (6 bases). From germline, CDR1 is SGHNT and CDR2 YYREEE (reference sequence). The CDR3 is made up of 14 amino acids. The CDR3 DNA is TGTGCCAGCTGGACGGGACTCTCCAACAATGAGCAGTTCTTC. It is translated as CASWTGLSNNEQFF.

CDR3 nucleotides: TGTGCCAGCTCATATCAAACCGGTGGCGGGGAGCTGTTTTTT. Amino acid sequence: CASSYQTGGGELFF. This chain uses TRBV18 with TRBJ2-2; unclear D gene. The CDR3 is 14 amino acids. The V gene lost 5 bases and the J gene lost 7 bases, with 14 bases spanning the gap. CDR1 is KGHSH and CDR2 is LQKENI in the germline V gene.

The J gene is TRBJ1-2, the V gene TRBV30, with TRBD1 as a possible D gene (6 bases). V was clipped by 0 bases and J by 1 base, with 18 bases between them. Germline V gives CDR1 GTSNPN, CDR2 SVGIG (reference sequence). CDR3 length: 17 residues. CDR3 in DNA: TGTGCCTGGAGTGTAATACCAGGGGATCCCTTTAACTATGGCTACACCTTC. Its protein is CAWSVIPGDPFNYGYTF. The full variable domain, with the rest looked up from reference TRBV30 and TRBJ1-2, is SQTIHQWPATLVQPVGSPLSLECTVEGTSNPNLYWYRQAAGRGLQLLFYSVGIGQISSEVPQNLSASRPQDRQFILSSKKLLLSDSGFYLCAWSVIPGDPFNYGYTFGSGTRLTVV.

The rearrangement uses TRBV28 and TRBJ2-7, with 9 positions matching TRBD2. This CDR3 is built from 14 residues. The V gene's germline CDR1 is MDHEN and CDR2 SYDVKM. V shed 6 bases and J 3 bases; nucleotides not matched to a gene: 6. CDR3 sequence reads: CASSGTSGYYEQYF. The CDR3, as DNA: TGTGCCAGCAGCGGAACTAGCGGGTACTACGAGCAGTACTTC.

This clone was seen a few times. The J gene is TRBJ1-1, the V gene TRBV7-9, with D possibly TRBD1 on 6 matching bases. Trimming pared 5 bases from V and 2 bases from J, leaving 12 bases between. Germline-derived CDR1 and CDR2 are SEHNR and FQNEAQ (reference sequence). The CDR3 extends over 14 amino acids. The CDR3 coding sequence is TGTGCCAGCAGCGAGCGACAGGCCAACACTGAAGCTTTCTTT. Translated: CASSERQANTEAFF.

The chain joins TRBV15 to TRBJ1-5; D is uncertain. The germline gives CDR1 LNHNV, CDR2 YYDKDF (reference sequence). V lost 0 bases and J 8 bases, leaving 8 bases between the germline ends. CDR3 length: 13 residues. CDR3 amino acids: CATSRDGREPQHF. The CDR3 DNA reads as TGTGCCACCAGCAGAGATGGGAGGGAGCCCCAGCATTTT.

The chain employs TRBV4-1 and TRBJ1-3; tentative D call: TRBD1 (6 bases). The V end was cut by 4 bases, the J end by 1 base, with 11 bases between. CDR1 and CDR2 (germline): MGHRA, YSYEKL. CDR3 length: 15 residues. As DNA, the CDR3 is TGCGCCAGCAGCCGCCAACAGGGTTCTGGAAACACCATATATTTT. This translates into CASSRQQGSGNTIYF.

This chain joins TRBV7-9 and TRBJ1-4; maybe TRBD1 (5 bases). V dropped 1 base and J dropped 5 bases, with 11 bases sitting between them. Looked up from germline, CDR1 is SEHNR and CDR2 is FQNEAQ (reference sequence). The CDR3 loop spans 15 amino acids. The CDR3 region has the DNA TGTGCCAGCAGCTTAGTTACAGGCGTGAATGAAAAACTGTTTTTT. The encoded protein is CASSLVTGVNEKLFF.

The chain combines TRBV6-2 or TRBV6-3 with TRBJ2-5; no reliable D call. Germline assignment: CDR1 MNHEY and CDR2 SVGEGT. Trimming removed 5 bases at V and 0 bases at J, with 13 bases between. This CDR3 has 15 amino acids. DNA for the CDR3: TGTGCCAGCAGTCAAGGCCAGGTGTACCAAGAGACCCAGTACTTC. Translating gives CASSQGQVYQETQYF.

The rearrangement uses TRBV5-6 and TRBJ2-7; the D gene is possibly TRBD2 (6 bases). The CDR3 length is 16 residues. Trimming removed 0 bases from V and 5 bases from J, with 18 bases in between. From germline, CDR1 is SGHDT and CDR2 YYEEEE. CDR3 residues: CASSLVGSFNSDEQYF. CDR3 nucleotides: TGTGCCAGCAGCTTGGTCGGGAGTTTTAATTCTGACGAGCAGTACTTC.

This chain links TRBV4-2 with TRBJ1-1; TRBD1 might be the D (5 bases). CDR1 and CDR2 (germline): LGHNA, YNFKEQ. Trimming removed 6 bases at V and 3 bases at J, with 14 bases between. This CDR3 has 14 amino acids. In DNA, the CDR3 is TGTGCCAGCAGATACTCCCGGGGGGACACTGAAGCTTTCTTT. Its translation is CASRYSRGDTEAFF.

This chain links TRBV5-6 with TRBJ2-7; 11 bases agree with TRBD2. CDR1 and CDR2 (germline): SGHDT, YYEEEE. The CDR3 consists of 13 residues. V lost 4 bases, J lost 6 bases, and 3 bases stayed unmatched. CDR3 loop: CASSILAGGEQYF. In DNA form, the CDR3 reads TGTGCCAGCAGCATCCTAGCGGGGGGCGAGCAGTACTTC.

This chain connects TRBV2 to TRBJ1-4; 8 bases are a match to TRBD1. Germline V gene lookup returns CDR1 SNHLY and CDR2 FYNNEI. The J segment lost 6 bases and the V segment lost 7 bases, leaving 7 bases of the junction unmatched. CDR3 length equals 14 residues. CDR3 nucleotide sequence: TGTGCCAGCAAGGACAGGGCAGCGGATGAAAAACTGTTTTTT. This encodes CASKDRAADEKLFF. Combining the CDR3 with reference TRBV2 and TRBJ1-4 gives the whole variable domain EPEVTQTPSHQVTQMGQEVILRCVPISNHLYFYWYRQILGQKVEFLVSFYNNEISEKSEIFDDQFSVERPDGSNFTLKIRSTKLEDSAMYFCASKDRAADEKLFFGSGTQLSVL.

CDR3 sequence reads: CASSAHDSYEQYF. The CDR3 nucleotides are TGTGCCAGCAGCGCCCACGACAGCTACGAGCAGTACTTC. The genes are TRBV9 and TRBJ2-7, with TRBD1 as a possible D gene (5 bases). Germline V gene sequence: CDR1 SGDLS, CDR2 YYNGEE. V lost 3 bases, J lost 3 bases, and 10 bases lay in between. The CDR3 contains 13 residues.

This sequence joins TRBV5-4 and TRBJ2-7; maybe TRBD2 (5 bases). V was pared by 0 bases and J by 0 bases, with 10 bases between. Germline-derived CDR1 and CDR2 are SGHNT and YYREEE (reference sequence). The CDR3 is made up of 15 amino acids. The CDR3 is CASSLGGLSSYEQYV. The DNA for the CDR3 is TGTGCCAGCAGCTTGGGCGGGTTAAGCTCCTACGAGCAGTACGTC.

The chain carries TRBV30 and TRBJ1-6, with 7 bases aligning to TRBD1. Germline V CDR1 and CDR2: GTSNPN, SVGIG (reference sequence). V gave up 2 bases and J gave up 10 bases; unmatched junction bases: 8. The CDR3 spans 14 residues. The CDR3 nucleotides read TGTGCCTGGAGTCTGGACGCAGGGGGGTCACCCCTCCACTTT. This translates into CAWSLDAGGSPLHF.

This chain joins TRBV6-6 and TRBJ2-7; 10 bases match TRBD2. Germline loops: CDR1 MNHNY, CDR2 SVGAGI (reference sequence). The CDR3 length is 16 residues. Losses at the gene ends were 5 bases for V and 3 bases for J; bases not matched to a gene: 10. CDR3 sequence: CASSRGTSVSHYEQYV. CDR3 coding DNA: TGTGCCAGCAGTCGAGGGACTAGCGTGTCTCACTACGAGCAGTACGTC.